Below are 18 T cell receptor beta chains sequenced from a single sample in a study of a mutant IDH1 vaccine in newly diagnosed glioma (dated by TCRdb to about 2021). What these receptors recognize is not known. Explained via the paper, the time point label denotes: week 35, safety follow-up. A 20-mer mutant IDH1 peptide at 300 micrograms in Montanide made up each vaccine dose, which was injected subcutaneously together with topical imiquimod. Preparation of the library involved the immunoSEQ multiplex PCR assay. TCRdb obtained this table from immuneACCESS and retained in-frame rearrangements with V and J assigned. These tables miss some clones; where compared with another copy, unresolved V genes account for less than half of the shortfall, and the remainder is unexplained. The sample records around 50,000 clones, 65% to 80% of which are singletons. Jointly, the top ten make up roughly 6.3% of the sample.

Specimen: PBMCs, collected from a glioma patient whose treatment included an IDH1 peptide vaccine. The receptor source for this set is a man in his forties with glioma.

DNA of the CDR3: TGTGCCAGCATGGGGCCCCAGGACCTGAACACTGAAGCTTTCTTT. Its protein is CASMGPQDLNTEAFF. The chain employs TRBV13 and TRBJ1-1; D is perhaps TRBD1 (5 bases). This CDR3 is built from 15 residues. The V gene's germline CDR1 is PRHDT and CDR2 FYEKMQ (reference sequence). V was pared by 7 bases and J by 0 bases, with 15 bases between.

The chain combines TRBV15 with TRBJ2-5; TRBD1 matches 7 bases. CDR1 LNHNV and CDR2 YYDKDF come from the germline V gene (reference sequence). CDR3 size: 14 residues. V gave up 3 bases and J gave up 2 bases; unmatched junction bases: 3. Here the CDR3 reads CATSRWDSQETQYF. CDR3 nucleotide sequence: TGTGCCACCAGCAGGTGGGACAGTCAAGAGACCCAGTACTTC.

The genes are TRBV7-9 and TRBJ1-2; tentative D call: TRBD1 (6 bases). Trimming removed 4 bases from V and 4 bases from J, with 19 bases in between. The CDR3 loop spans 16 amino acids. Germline values: CDR1 SEHNR, CDR2 FQNEAQ (reference sequence). In nucleotides, the CDR3 is TGTGCCAGCAGCTCTCAAGGGCAGGGGTGGGCCTATGGCTACACCTTC. Its protein is CASSSQGQGWAYGYTF.

The chain has TRBV14 and TRBJ2-6; 7 nucleotides agree with TRBD1. Trimming took 6 bases from V and 2 from J; bases not matched to a gene: 13. Germline V gene data show CDR1 as SGHDN and CDR2 as FVKESK. The CDR3 consists of 18 residues. CDR3 nucleotides: TGTGCCAGCAGTCCCTTAGAGGGGGCAAGGGCTGGGGCCAACGTCCTGACTTTC. Encoded protein: CASSPLEGARAGANVLTF.

The V gene is TRBV4-1, the J gene TRBJ1-2, with D possibly matching TRBD1 (5 bases). V was clipped by 4 bases and J by 4 bases, with 13 bases between them. The CDR3 length is 14 residues. Germline V gene data show CDR1 as MGHRA and CDR2 as YSYEKL. The CDR3 is CASSPEPGSYGYTF. The CDR3 DNA follows: TGCGCCAGCAGCCCCGAACCAGGGTCCTATGGCTACACCTTC.

V and J are TRBV5-1 and TRBJ2-5, with a tentative D call TRBD2 (6 bases). The CDR3 is 13 amino acids. Germline V gives CDR1 SGHRS, CDR2 YFSETQ. V was shortened by 6 bases and J by 1 base, with 10 bases between the two germline ends. The CDR3 spells CASKRGSQETQYF. The DNA for the CDR3 is TGCGCCAGCAAACGGGGGAGCCAAGAGACCCAGTACTTC.

This chain uses TRBV5-4 with TRBJ1-1; 7 bases line up with TRBD1. Trimming removed 0 bases from V and 4 bases from J; junction bases left unmatched: 9. Germline V gives CDR1 SGHNT, CDR2 YYREEE (reference sequence). CDR3 length: 16 amino acids. The DNA of the CDR3 is TGTGCCAGCAGCTTGGGAGACAGGGCCGGCGTCACTGAAGCTTTCTTT. Translated, it gives CASSLGDRAGVTEAFF.

The chain has TRBV5-6 and TRBJ1-1; D not certain. CDR3 length: 13 residues. The germline V gene has CDR1 SGHDT and CDR2 YYEEEE. Between the trimmed V and J ends, which lost 2 bases and 1 base, there was a span of 6 bases. The CDR3 here is CASSFSENTEAFF. DNA of the CDR3: TGTGCCAGCAGCTTTTCAGAGAACACTGAAGCTTTCTTT.

This rearrangement joins TRBV5-6 to TRBJ2-5; 11 nucleotides match TRBD2. This CDR3 is built from 15 residues. Germline assignment: CDR1 SGHDT and CDR2 YYEEEE. Unmatched junction bases numbered 5, after V lost 2 bases and J lost 5 bases. CDR3 sequence: CASSFTSGGKETQYF. CDR3 nucleotides: TGTGCCAGCAGCTTTACTAGCGGGGGAAAGGAGACCCAGTACTTC.

This sequence joins TRBV6-6 and TRBJ1-3; 8 nucleotides match TRBD1. V trimming: 6 bases; J trimming: 0 bases; junction bases outside the gene matches: 4. The CDR3 totals 15 residues. CDR1 is MNHNY, CDR2 SVGAGI, per germline (reference sequence). In nucleotides, the CDR3 is TGTGCCAGCAGAACCACAGGGGGCTCTGGAAACACCATATATTTT. This gives the protein CASRTTGGSGNTIYF.

The rearrangement links TRBV7-6 to TRBJ1-5; D may be TRBD1 (6 bases). There are 15 residues in the CDR3. Germline values: CDR1 SGHVS, CDR2 FNYEAQ. V was trimmed by 4 bases and J by 4 bases, leaving 14 bases between them. The CDR3 nucleotides are TGTGCCAGCAGCTCGCAGACAGGCCTTAATCAGCCCCAGCATTTT. It encodes CASSSQTGLNQPQHF.

The chain couples TRBV6-5 to TRBJ1-6; no reliable D call. This CDR3 is 15 amino acids long. Per the germline V gene, CDR1 is MNHEY and CDR2 is SVGAGI. V was trimmed by 5 bases and J by 7 bases, leaving 15 bases between them. The CDR3 nucleotides read TGTGCCAGCAGTCAGAGAGCGGTCGGGAATTCACCCCTCCACTTT. Its translation is CASSQRAVGNSPLHF.

This chain joins TRBV18 and TRBJ2-7; 9 bases are shared with TRBD1. This CDR3 has 15 residues. CDR1 KGHSH and CDR2 LQKENI come from the germline V gene. Germline trimming cut 6 bases from V and 0 bases from J; bases unmatched to any gene: 6. CDR3 bases: TGTGCCAGCTCGCCCGGGACAGGGACCTCCTACGAGCAGTACTTC. The encoded protein is CASSPGTGTSYEQYF.

This chain uses TRBV7-8 with TRBJ1-1; D is possibly TRBD1 (5 bases). This CDR3 is built from 15 residues. Germline lookup yields CDR1 SGHVS and CDR2 FQNEAQ. Trimming stripped 6 bases from V and 3 bases from J, with 17 bases between. CDR3 protein: CASRRGGRWDTEAFF. The CDR3 DNA is TGTGCCAGCAGGCGCGGGGGACGATGGGACACTGAAGCTTTCTTT. The full variable domain, completed using reference TRBV7-8 and TRBJ1-1, is GAGVSQSPRYKVAKRGQDVALRCDPISGHVSLFWYQQALGQGPEFLTYFQNEAQLDKSGLPSDRFFAERPEGSVSTLKIQRTQQEDSAVYLCASRRGGRWDTEAFFGQGTRLTVV.

The chain uses TRBV6-5 and TRBJ1-1; D is unclear. V was trimmed by 3 bases and J by 4 bases, leaving 12 bases between them. Germline V lookup: CDR1 MNHEY, CDR2 SVGAGI. The CDR3 is 14 amino acids. The CDR3 DNA sequence: TGTGCCAGCAGTTATCGCCGGTTGAGCACTGAAGCTTTCTTT. Its translation is CASSYRRLSTEAFF.

This clone has only a few counts. J is TRBJ1-1 and V is TRBV18; D gene uncertain. CDR1 is KGHSH and CDR2 is LQKENI in the germline V gene. The CDR3 is 15 residues long. V lost 2 bases, J lost 5 bases, and 15 bases lay in between. CDR3 sequence: CASSPDDGRETEAFF. In DNA, the CDR3 is TGTGCCAGCTCACCAGATGACGGGCGAGAAACTGAAGCTTTCTTT.

This chain connects TRBV6-5 to TRBJ2-7; D uncertain. Germline V CDR1 and CDR2: MNHEY, SVGAGI. Trimming cost V 9 bases and J 0 bases, with 12 bases left between them. This CDR3 spans 13 amino acids. This chain's CDR3 is CARKGVDSYEQYF. The CDR3 nucleotides are TGTGCCAGGAAGGGCGTTGACTCCTACGAGCAGTACTTC.

This clone was counted a single time. The chain carries TRBV2 and TRBJ1-5; 12 bases match TRBD1. V trimming: 5 bases; J trimming: 6 bases; junction bases outside the gene matches: 8. This CDR3 contains 16 residues. Germline V CDR1 and CDR2: SNHLY, FYNNEI. CDR3 bases: TGTGCCAGCAGTACACGGGGGACAGGGGGCGGTCAGCCCCAGCATTTT. It encodes CASSTRGTGGGQPQHF.